This T cell receptor beta chain came from a study of Ad26.COV2.S vaccination and SARS-CoV-2 variants. Treatment noted: roughly 20 received Ad26.COV2.S at low or high dose, single or two shots; about 5 received placebo; per-sample allocation not given. Material that was analyzed had been drawn on day 63 after the first vaccine or placebo injection. The study's findings and limits: Those who received vaccine or placebo ended up with similar non-spike TCR breadth.

Measured with immunoSEQ multiplex PCR; TCRdb has only the in-frame clones, and not every one. In the table there are 350,000 to 400,000 clones, about 89% of which are singletons. The CDR3 has 15 residues. Germline V gene sequence: CDR1 KGHDR, CDR2 SFDVKD. J lost 0 bases, V lost 7 bases, and 7 bases had no gene match. A few counts support this clone. Its antigen is currently unknown. This chain connects TRBV24-1 to TRBJ2-5; 7 positions match TRBD1. Sequenced here: peripheral blood, sampled in a trial of Ad26.COV2.S vaccine versus placebo. The sequence came from a person between 18 and 65 years old who received the Ad26.COV2.S COVID-19 vaccine or a placebo. CDR3 coding DNA: TGTGCCACCAGACGGTACAGGGGCGACCAAGAGACCCAGTACTTC. Translated: CATRRYRGDQETQYF.